This record covers a single T cell receptor (beta chain). The data derive from a study of blood T cell repertoires in COVID-19. Study at large: Whether acute or convalescent, the COVID-19 samples came from the United States, Italy and Spain.

V dropped 5 bases and J dropped 6; count of bases not matched to a gene: 4. This CDR3 is built from 14 residues. Germline V gene lookup returns CDR1 SNHLY and CDR2 FYNNEI. Authors' processing steps: Amplified reference gene primers provided the basis for estimating nucleated cell counts. Only in-frame clones appear in the TCRdb table, and some are missing; sequencing was by immunoSEQ multiplex PCR. V and J calls and clone size are those listed in that table; D and trimming were worked out from the DNA. The sample contains under 85,000 clones, around 83% of which appear only once. The J gene is TRBJ2-2, the V gene TRBV2; 9 nucleotides align to TRBD1. The source is a man at least 80 years old with active or convalescent COVID-19. Sequencing was carried out using peripheral blood. CDR3 region: CASSTQGAAGELFF. Here the CDR3 DNA reads TGTGCCAGCAGTACACAGGGGGCGGCCGGGGAGCTGTTTTTT.